The following is a T cell receptor beta chain sequence with its context. This record belongs to a study of blood T cell repertoires in COVID-19. About the research overall: Samples representing acute and convalescent COVID-19 were sourced from the United States, Italy and Spain. From T cells, B-cell-depleted T cells, or PBMCs came the material, which was cDNA or gDNA.

The V and J ends lost 7 bases and 7 bases respectively, with 14 bases between them. The CDR3 has 13 residues. Germline V gives CDR1 LNHDA, CDR2 SQIVND (reference sequence). In the authors' workflow: Amplification with reference gene primers provided the estimates of nucleated cell counts. TCRdb's table, derived via immunoSEQ multiplex PCR, lists solely in-frame clones and lacks some. V and J calls and clone size are as listed in that table; D and trimming were resolved from the DNA. The sample lists nearly 15,000 clones; around 89% were seen once. The chain links TRBV19 to TRBJ1-5; a possible D gene is TRBD1 (6 bases). The sequenced material came from peripheral blood. This sequence was found in a human donor in a cohort sampled during active COVID-19. DNA for the CDR3: TGTGCCAGTACCGTGGGGGCAGACCAGCCCCAGCATTTT. It yields the protein CASTVGADQPQHF.